The 21 T cell receptor beta chains reported below all come from one sample, sequenced in a study of response to subunit inactivated influenza vaccine. TCRdb re-called the RT-PCR reads with MiXCR, one entry per CDR3 protein. The table shows approximately 520,000 distinct CDR3 sequences, with about 25% occurring only once. This specimen was CD4+ T cells sorted from PBMCs, taken approximately 5 days after vaccination. Source of these receptors: a middle-aged man who received an inactivated influenza vaccine.

This clonotype came up a few times. This chain uses TRBV4-3 with TRBJ2-1; possible D gene TRBD2, 7 bases. Germline lookup yields CDR1 LGHNA and CDR2 YSLEER. The CDR3 loop spans 16 amino acids. V lost 1 base and J lost 4, with 14 bases in between. For the CDR3, the DNA is TGCGCCAGCAGCCAAGCCACGGGGGGCCTGTACAATGAGCAGTTCTTC. Translation: CASSQATGGLYNEQFF.

The chain is built from TRBV7-2 and TRBJ2-3, with 10 bases that match TRBD2. CDR3 length: 17 amino acids. V shed 2 bases, J shed 0 bases, and the junction held 5 bases outside the gene matches. Germline CDR1 and CDR2: SGHTA and FQGNSA. The CDR3 DNA reads TGTGCCAGCAGCTTAAGTATGGGACTAGCGAGCACAGATACGCAGTATTTT. The encoded protein is CASSLSMGLASTDTQYF.

This clonotype was picked up a small number of times. The chain joins TRBV5-5 to TRBJ2-1; D may be TRBD2 (6 bases). Germline-derived CDR1 and CDR2 are SGHKS and YYEKEE (reference sequence). This CDR3 has 15 amino acids. The V gene lost 0 bases and the J gene lost 4 bases, with 11 bases spanning the gap. This chain's CDR3 is CASSLGGTPYNEQFF. In DNA, the CDR3 is TGTGCCAGCAGCTTGGGGGGGACTCCATACAATGAGCAGTTCTTC.

The rearrangement joins TRBV9 to TRBJ1-4, with 8 bases identical to TRBD1. The CDR3 sequence is 15 residues long. Germline lookup yields CDR1 SGDLS and CDR2 YYNGEE. V trimming: 5 bases; J trimming: 5 bases; junction bases outside the gene matches: 8. The CDR3: CASRPGQGLNEKLFF. For the CDR3, the DNA is TGTGCCAGCAGACCAGGACAGGGACTCAATGAAAAACTGTTTTTT.

This clonotype was observed a few times. The chain is built from TRBV14 and TRBJ2-4; D remains ambiguous. The length of the CDR3 is 14 residues. Trimming left V 0 bases short and J 5 bases short, with 8 bases between. The germline V gene encodes CDR1 SGHDN and CDR2 FVKESK. This chain's CDR3 is CASSQDRVQNIQYF. The CDR3 coding sequence is TGTGCCAGCAGCCAAGATCGGGTGCAAAACATTCAGTACTTC.

This clonotype was seen a few times. J is TRBJ2-1 and V is TRBV12-3 or TRBV12-4; maybe TRBD2 (6 bases). The CDR3 is 13 amino acids. V lost 8 bases and J 7 bases, leaving 15 bases between the germline ends. The CDR3: CASVRAGKNEQFF. CDR3 in DNA: TGTGCCAGCGTGAGGGCGGGAAAAAATGAGCAGTTCTTC.

The V call is TRBV6-1, the J call TRBJ2-3; D could derive from TRBD1 or TRBD2 (5 bases each). The V gene's germline CDR1 is MNHNS and CDR2 SASEGT. The CDR3 runs to 15 residues. V was pared by 6 bases and J by 1 base, with 14 bases between. The CDR3: CASRVRGGRTDTQYF. The CDR3, as DNA: TGTGCCAGCAGGGTCCGGGGCGGCCGCACAGATACGCAGTATTTT.

The chain has TRBV20-1 and TRBJ2-1, with TRBD2 matching 9 bases. From germline, CDR1 is DFQATT and CDR2 SNEGSKA (reference sequence). J gave up 6 bases and V 2 bases, and 5 bases lay outside the gene matches. CDR3 size: 14 residues. The CDR3 spells CSARNSGSTNEQFF. In DNA, the CDR3 is TGCAGTGCTAGAAATAGCGGGAGTACCAATGAGCAGTTCTTC.

The CDR3: CASSVGQTHTDTQYF. CDR3 coding DNA: TGTGCCAGCAGCGTGGGTCAGACCCACACAGATACGCAGTATTTT. The gene calls are TRBV9 and TRBJ2-3; D gene unclear. Trimming removed 2 bases from V and 2 bases from J, with 12 bases in between. CDR3 length: 15 amino acids. From germline, CDR1 is SGDLS and CDR2 YYNGEE.

This clonotype has ten or more counts. The chain has TRBV7-8 and TRBJ1-5; D perhaps matches TRBD1 (6 bases). The CDR3 is 13 residues long. In germline, CDR1 is SGHVS, CDR2 FQNEAQ. V lost 1 base and J lost 9, with 10 bases in between. The CDR3 nucleotides read TGTGCCAGCAGCTTAGGCAGGGGTGGGCCCCAGCATTTT. Protein product: CASSLGRGGPQHF.

There are a few counts of this clonotype. The V call is TRBV29-1, the J call TRBJ2-1; D is unresolved. Germline lookup yields CDR1 SQVTM and CDR2 ANQGSEA. The germline V and J ends were trimmed by 6 bases and 3 bases, with 15 bases remaining between them. The CDR3 runs to 14 residues. CDR3 nucleotide sequence: TGCAGCGTCTCCATGGGGATACGCTACAATGAGCAGTTCTTC. Residues: CSVSMGIRYNEQFF.

This clonotype appeared many times. The gene calls are TRBV5-1 and TRBJ2-7; weak D call: TRBD1 (6 bases). Trimming stripped 4 bases from V and 1 base from J, with 12 bases between. This CDR3 has 14 amino acids. The germline V gene encodes CDR1 SGHRS and CDR2 YFSETQ. The CDR3 nucleotides are TGCGCCAGCAGCATACAGGGAATGTCCTACGAGCAGTACTTC. Translated, it gives CASSIQGMSYEQYF.

This clonotype is a singleton in its sample. This chain joins TRBV4-3 and TRBJ2-1; 8 bases are a match to TRBD2. The CDR3 runs to 13 residues. Germline V lookup: CDR1 LGHNA, CDR2 YSLEER. The junction had 2 bases not matched to a gene; V was cut back by 0 bases and J by 10 bases. CDR3 sequence reads: CASSQDGGGEQFF. CDR3 DNA sequence: TGCGCCAGCAGCCAAGACGGGGGGGGCGAGCAGTTCTTC.

The chain recombines TRBV15 with TRBJ2-1, with 10 bases lining up with TRBD1. V shed 2 bases, J shed 13 bases, and the junction held 8 bases outside the gene matches. Germline CDR1 is LNHNV and CDR2 is YYDKDF (reference sequence). The CDR3 is 14 amino acids. The CDR3 DNA reads as TGTGCCACCAGCAGAACCATAGACAGGGGGCAACAGTTCTTC. Protein sequence: CATSRTIDRGQQFF.

A few counts support this clonotype. The V call is TRBV29-1, the J call TRBJ2-3; no firm D call. The germline V and J ends were trimmed by 5 bases and 4 bases, with 13 bases remaining between them. The germline V gene has CDR1 SQVTM and CDR2 ANQGSEA. The CDR3 length is 13 residues. DNA for the CDR3: TGCAGCGTTCGTAGAGCCGGCTCAGATACGCAGTATTTT. This encodes CSVRRAGSDTQYF.

This clonotype was seen a few times. V usage is TRBV24-1 and J usage is TRBJ2-7; D gene uncertain. The V end was cut by 4 bases, the J end by 2 bases, with 5 bases between. CDR1 and CDR2 (germline): KGHDR, SFDVKD. The CDR3 sequence is 12 residues long. The CDR3 region is CATSDNTYEQYF. CDR3 coding DNA: TGTGCCACCAGTGACAATACCTACGAGCAGTACTTC.

The chain employs TRBV12-3 or TRBV12-4 and TRBJ1-3; D ambiguous. Trimming took off 2 bases at V and 8 bases at J, with 13 bases between the two ends. CDR3 length: 14 amino acids. CDR3 in amino acids: CASSLFSLKDTIYF. CDR3 coding DNA: TGTGCCAGCAGTTTATTTTCGTTGAAGGACACCATATATTTT.

The V and J genes are TRBV7-9 and TRBJ1-3; D ambiguous. CDR1 and CDR2 from the germline V gene are SEHNR and FQNEAQ (reference sequence). Trimming removed 5 bases at V and 2 bases at J, with 13 bases between. This CDR3 is 15 amino acids long. The CDR3 sequence is CASSTAWTAGNTIYF. The CDR3, as DNA: TGTGCCAGCAGCACGGCATGGACGGCTGGAAACACCATATATTTT.

V is TRBV5-1 and J is TRBJ2-2, with 10 nucleotides matching TRBD2. Germline lookup yields CDR1 SGHRS and CDR2 YFSETQ. The V segment lost 0 bases and the J segment 0 bases; nucleotides outside the gene matches: 14. The CDR3 length is 21 residues. The CDR3 sequence is CASSLAGYSSGGFSNTGELFF. The CDR3 nucleotides read TGCGCCAGCAGCTTGGCCGGCTACTCTAGCGGGGGATTCTCGAACACCGGGGAGCTGTTTTTT.

The rearrangement uses TRBV5-5 and TRBJ2-3; 10 bases match TRBD2. The germline V gene has CDR1 SGHKS and CDR2 YYEKEE (reference sequence). V shed 0 bases and J 1 base; nucleotides not matched to a gene: 2. The CDR3 extends over 16 amino acids. The CDR3, as DNA: TGTGCCAGCAGCTTGGGTGGACTAGCGGGCACAGATACGCAGTATTTT. Translating it yields CASSLGGLAGTDTQYF.

This clonotype was picked up a small number of times. The rearrangement links TRBV7-9 to TRBJ1-2; D is possibly TRBD1 (5 bases). V lost 5 bases and J lost 8, with 15 bases in between. This CDR3 has 13 amino acids. Germline loops: CDR1 SEHNR, CDR2 FQNEAQ (reference sequence). In DNA, the CDR3 is TGTGCCAGCAGCCGGTCCGGGACCCGAGGCTACACCTTC. As protein: CASSRSGTRGYTF. Filled out from reference TRBV7-9 and TRBJ1-2, the complete variable domain reads DTGVSQNPRHKITKRGQNVTFRCDPISEHNRLYWYRQTLGQGPEFLTYFQNEAQLEKSRLLSDRFSAERPKGSFSTLEIQRTEQGDSAMYLCASSRSGTRGYTFGSGTRLTVV.